The source of this T cell receptor beta chain is a study of T cell clones after liver transplantation. This clone was counted once. Using immunoSEQ multiplex PCR, the repertoire was profiled, and TCRdb retains in-frame clones only, with some absent. Of 50,000 or so clones in the sample, less than 90% were seen once. V lost 3 bases and J lost 1; bases outside the gene matches: 2. Germline CDR1 KGHSH, CDR2 LQKENI. The CDR3 consists of 15 residues. The chain carries TRBV18 and TRBJ1-2; 10 nucleotides agree with TRBD1. This TCR came from a human patient who received a liver transplant. Some T cells may trace back to the graft donor. Sequenced material: CD8+ T cells from blood, taken 12 months after liver transplant. CDR3 region: CASSPTGGDNYGYTF. The CDR3 DNA reads as TGTGCCAGCTCACCGACAGGGGGCGATAACTATGGCTACACCTTC.